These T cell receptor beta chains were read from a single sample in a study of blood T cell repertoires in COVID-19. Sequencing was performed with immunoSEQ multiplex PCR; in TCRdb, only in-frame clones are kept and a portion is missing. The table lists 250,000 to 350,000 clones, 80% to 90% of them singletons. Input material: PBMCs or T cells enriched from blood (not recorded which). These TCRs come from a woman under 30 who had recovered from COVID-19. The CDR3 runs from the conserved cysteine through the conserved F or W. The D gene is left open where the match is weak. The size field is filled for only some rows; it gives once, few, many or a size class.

CASDRDRVEYEKLFF,TGTGCCAGCGACCGGGACAGGGTGGAGTATGAAAAACTGTTTTTT,once,TRBD1,TRBJ1-4,TRBV2
CASTTGQSNTEAFF,TGCGCCAGCACCACGGGACAGTCGAACACTGAAGCTTTCTTT,NA,TRBD1,TRBJ1-1,TRBV5-1
CASSFYPLGAVEAFF,TGCGCCAGCAGCTTCTACCCTTTAGGGGCGGTTGAAGCTTTCTTT,once,NA,TRBJ1-1,TRBV5-1
CAWIWGRGSTEAFF,TGTGCCTGGATTTGGGGCAGGGGATCCACTGAAGCTTTCTTT,NA,NA,TRBJ1-1,TRBV30
CASSSRLAGGQETQYF,TGTGCCAGCAGTTCTCGACTAGCGGGGGGACAAGAGACCCAGTACTTC,NA,TRBD2,TRBJ2-5,TRBV6-5
CASRRTSGGASTQYF,TGTGCCAGCAGGCGGACTAGCGGGGGGGCGAGTACGCAGTATTTT,NA,TRBD2,TRBJ2-3,TRBV2
CASSLSFTGYGYTF,TGTGCCAGCAGTTTATCGTTTACAGGCTATGGCTACACCTTC,NA,NA,TRBJ1-2,TRBV27
CASSFRGKGVGAFF,TGTGCCAGCAGCTTTCGGGGTAAGGGTGTCGGAGCTTTCTTT,NA,NA,TRBJ1-1,TRBV13
CASSFRVSGGLPYEQYF,TGTGCCAGCAGTTTCCGTGTTAGCGGGGGGTTACCCTACGAGCAGTACTTC,few,TRBD2,TRBJ2-7,TRBV27
CASSQERDYYEQYF,TGTGCCAGCAGCCAAGAGCGGGACTACTACGAGCAGTACTTC,NA,TRBD2,TRBJ2-7,TRBV4-2
CASSPPGASTEAFF,TGTGCCAGCAGTCCCCCAGGGGCGAGCACTGAAGCTTTCTTT,NA,NA,TRBJ1-1,TRBV27
CASSPAGEETQYF,TGTGCCAGCAGCCCAGCAGGGGAAGAGACCCAGTACTTC,once,NA,TRBJ2-5,TRBV3-1/TRBV3-2
CASSSYFQGFSGANVLTF,TGTGCCAGCAGCTCCTACTTTCAGGGGTTCTCTGGGGCCAACGTCCTGACTTTC,NA,NA,TRBJ2-6,TRBV7-9
CASSSGGTGGTDTQYF,TGCGCCAGCAGCTCGGGAGGGACAGGGGGCACAGATACGCAGTATTTT,NA,TRBD1,TRBJ2-3,TRBV5-1
CASSEASGGGNTIYF,TGTGCCAGCAGTGAAGCATCAGGGGGAGGAAACACCATATATTTT,once,TRBD1,TRBJ1-3,TRBV6-1
CASSLAELVQGAGYTF,TGCGCCAGCAGCTTGGCCGAACTGGTACAGGGCGCGGGCTACACCTTC,NA,NA,TRBJ1-2,TRBV5-1
CASSPRLAGGSGGELFF,TGTGCCAGCAGCCCAAGACTAGCGGGGGGTTCAGGCGGGGAGCTGTTTTTT,NA,TRBD2,TRBJ2-2,TRBV28
CASSPRGDRGGQETQYF,TGCGCCAGCAGCCCCCGGGGGGACAGGGGAGGACAAGAGACCCAGTACTTC,NA,TRBD1,TRBJ2-5,TRBV4-1
CATSQTGVHEQYF,TGTGCCACCAGTCAGACAGGGGTCCACGAGCAGTACTTC,once,TRBD1,TRBJ2-7,TRBV24-1
CASRGRGDTEAFF,TGTGCCAGCAGGGGCAGGGGGGACACTGAAGCTTTCTTT,NA,TRBD1,TRBJ1-1,TRBV11-2
CASSLLSGKAFF,TGTGCCAGCAGTTTATTATCCGGGAAAGCTTTCTTT,NA,NA,TRBJ1-1,TRBV28
CAWDTGKGNTIYF,TGTGCCTGGGACACAGGGAAAGGAAACACCATATATTTT,NA,NA,TRBJ1-3,TRBV30
CASSLGGGPQYF,TGCGCCAGCAGTCTAGGTGGGGGCCCCCAGTATTTT,NA,NA,TRBJ2-3,TRBV5-1
CASSLGGGVGNEQFF,TGTGCCAGCAGCTTAGGAGGGGGCGTGGGCAATGAGCAGTTCTTC,NA,TRBD1,TRBJ2-1,TRBV7-9
CSCGNTEAFF,TGCAGCTGCGGTAACACTGAAGCTTTCTTT,NA,NA,TRBJ1-1,TRBV29-1
CASSPYRDSPLHF,TGTGCCAGCAGCCCTTACAGGGACTCACCCCTCCACTTT,NA,NA,TRBJ1-6,TRBV3-1/TRBV3-2
CASNGGQGEVRAQHF,TGTGCCAGCAATGGGGGACAGGGTGAGGTGAGGGCCCAGCATTTT,NA,TRBD1,TRBJ1-5,TRBV19
CASSYWEGSYEQYF,TGTGCCAGCAGTTACTGGGAGGGATCCTACGAGCAGTACTTC,NA,TRBD2,TRBJ2-7,TRBV6-5
CASSMVERNSPLHF,TGTGCCAGTAGTATGGTGGAGCGAAATTCACCCCTCCACTTT,NA,NA,TRBJ1-6,TRBV19
CASSYGGVETQYF,TGTGCCAGCAGCTACGGGGGGGTTGAGACCCAGTACTTC,NA,TRBD2,TRBJ2-5,TRBV11-2
CASSYSVLAASYEQYF,TGTGCCAGCAGTTACTCCGTTCTAGCAGCTTCGTACGAGCAGTACTTC,NA,NA,TRBJ2-7,TRBV6-2/TRBV6-3
CASSQELYGGHNEQFF,TGCGCCAGCAGCCAAGAACTTTACGGGGGTCACAATGAGCAGTTCTTC,NA,NA,TRBJ2-1,TRBV4-1
CASSIGRGYTF,TGTGCCAGTAGTATTGGGAGGGGGTACACCTTC,once,NA,TRBJ1-2,TRBV19
CASSLGGTGGIYEQYF,TGTGCCAGCAGCTTAGGCGGGACAGGGGGCATCTACGAGCAGTACTTC,NA,TRBD1,TRBJ2-7,TRBV7-9
CPRGAGAYNEQFF,TGTCCAAGGGGAGCGGGGGCCTACAATGAGCAGTTCTTC,NA,TRBD2,TRBJ2-1,TRBV27
CASSLARINGYTF,TGTGCCAGCAGCTTGGCCAGAATCAATGGCTACACCTTC,NA,NA,TRBJ1-2,TRBV5-5
CASSEDSRGTIMNTEAFF,TGTGCCAGCAGTGAAGATAGCAGGGGAACAATAATGAACACTGAAGCTTTCTTT,NA,NA,TRBJ1-1,TRBV2
CASSLVSAGADTQYF,TGTGCCAGCAGCTTAGTATCGGCGGGGGCAGATACGCAGTATTTT,few,TRBD2,TRBJ2-3,TRBV11-2
CASRLPTSPGGQYF,TGTGCCAGCAGACTACCGACTAGTCCGGGGGGGCAGTACTTC,NA,TRBD2,TRBJ2-7,TRBV28
CASSPDRVEAEAFF,TGCGCCAGCAGCCCAGACAGGGTTGAGGCTGAAGCTTTCTTT,NA,TRBD1,TRBJ1-1,TRBV5-1
CASKMGQGFSYGYTF,TGTGCCAGTAAGATGGGACAGGGGTTTTCCTATGGCTACACCTTC,NA,TRBD1,TRBJ1-2,TRBV19
CASSRGAVLGNQPQHF,TGTGCCAGCAGCCGTGGGGCGGTTTTGGGCAATCAGCCCCAGCATTTT,NA,NA,TRBJ1-5,TRBV16
CASSPTPGAGGLNEQFF,TGTGCCAGTAGTCCAACCCCCGGGGCGGGGGGGCTCAATGAGCAGTTCTTC,NA,TRBD2,TRBJ2-1,TRBV19
CASSHGTRSSYEQYF,TGTGCCAGCAGCCACGGGACTAGGAGCTCCTACGAGCAGTACTTC,NA,TRBD2,TRBJ2-7,TRBV3-1/TRBV3-2
CASLLDRAYGYTF,TGTGCCAGCCTCCTAGACAGGGCCTATGGCTACACCTTC,NA,TRBD1,TRBJ1-2,TRBV2
CASSQLGLTNTEAFF,TGTGCCAGCAGCCAACTAGGACTGACGAACACTGAAGCTTTCTTT,NA,NA,TRBJ1-1,TRBV3-1/TRBV3-2
CASSQDPSAPYEQYF,TGTGCCAGCAGCCAAGACCCTAGCGCCCCCTACGAGCAGTACTTC,NA,NA,TRBJ2-7,TRBV3-1/TRBV3-2
CASSLGGAGMNTEAFF,TGTGCCAGCAGCTTGGGCGGGGCCGGCATGAACACTGAAGCTTTCTTT,NA,NA,TRBJ1-1,TRBV5-4
CATSDFVRRQGASGNGYTF,TGTGCCACCAGTGATTTCGTACGCAGACAGGGGGCGTCGGGCAATGGCTACACCTTC,NA,TRBD1,TRBJ1-2,TRBV24-1
CASSPKGLAGETQYF,TGTGCCAGCAGCCCAAAGGGACTAGCCGGGGAGACCCAGTACTTC,NA,TRBD2,TRBJ2-5,TRBV13
CASSSRQWATEAFF,TGTGCCAGCAGCTCGCGACAGTGGGCCACTGAAGCTTTCTTT,NA,NA,TRBJ1-1,TRBV11-2
CAWRVTGSPGVQYF,TGTGCCTGGAGAGTCACCGGGAGCCCGGGGGTGCAGTACTTC,NA,NA,TRBJ2-7,TRBV30
CASRISGTDTQYF,TGTGCCAGCAGGATATCGGGGACAGATACGCAGTATTTT,NA,NA,TRBJ2-3,TRBV6-5
CASSFRVSTTEAFF,TGTGCCAGTAGTTTCAGGGTGTCAACCACTGAAGCTTTCTTT,NA,NA,TRBJ1-1,TRBV19
CASSRYLGLNEKLFF,TGTGCCAGCAGCCGGTATTTGGGCCTTAATGAAAAACTGTTTTTT,NA,NA,TRBJ1-4,TRBV5-6